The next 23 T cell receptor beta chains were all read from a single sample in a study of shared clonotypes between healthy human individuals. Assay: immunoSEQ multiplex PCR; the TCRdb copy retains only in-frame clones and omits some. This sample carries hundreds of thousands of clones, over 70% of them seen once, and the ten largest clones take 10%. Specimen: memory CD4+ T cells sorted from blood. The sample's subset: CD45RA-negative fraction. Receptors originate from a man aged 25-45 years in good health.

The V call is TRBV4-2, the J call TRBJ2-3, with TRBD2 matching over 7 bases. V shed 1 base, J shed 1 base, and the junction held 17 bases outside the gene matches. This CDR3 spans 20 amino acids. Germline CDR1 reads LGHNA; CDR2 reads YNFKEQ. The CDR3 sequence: CASSQGTFSGFLLGTDTQYF. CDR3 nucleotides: TGTGCCAGCAGCCAAGGCACCTTTAGCGGGTTCCTCCTGGGCACAGATACGCAGTATTTT.

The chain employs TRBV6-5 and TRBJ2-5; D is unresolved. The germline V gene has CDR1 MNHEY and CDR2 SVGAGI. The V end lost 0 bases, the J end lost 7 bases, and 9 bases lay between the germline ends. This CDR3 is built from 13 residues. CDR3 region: CASSYSTSGTQYF. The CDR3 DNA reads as TGTGCCAGCAGTTACTCAACATCTGGGACCCAGTACTTC.

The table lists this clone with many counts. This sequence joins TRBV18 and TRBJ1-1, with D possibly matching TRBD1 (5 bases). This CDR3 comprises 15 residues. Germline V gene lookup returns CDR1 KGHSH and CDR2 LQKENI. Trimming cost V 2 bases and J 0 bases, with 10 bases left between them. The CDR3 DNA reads TGTGCCAGCTCACCAGTGAGACAGATGAACACTGAAGCTTTCTTT. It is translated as CASSPVRQMNTEAFF. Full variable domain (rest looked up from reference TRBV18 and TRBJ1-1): NAGVMQNPRHLVRRRGQEARLRCSPMKGHSHVYWYRQLPEEGLKFMVYLQKENIIDESGMPKERFSAEFPKEGPSILRIQQVVRGDSAAYFCASSPVRQMNTEAFFGQGTRLTVV.

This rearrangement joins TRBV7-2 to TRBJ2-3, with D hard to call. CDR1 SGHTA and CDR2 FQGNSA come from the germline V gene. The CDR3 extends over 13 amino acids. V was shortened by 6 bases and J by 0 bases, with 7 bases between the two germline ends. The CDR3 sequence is CASRNPSTDTQYF. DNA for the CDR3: TGTGCCAGCAGGAATCCGAGCACAGATACGCAGTATTTT. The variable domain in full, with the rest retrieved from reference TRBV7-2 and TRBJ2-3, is GAGVSQSPSNKVTEKGKDVELRCDPISGHTALYWYRQSLGQGLEFLIYFQGNSAPDKSGLPSDRFSAERTGGSVSTLTIQRTQQEDSAVYLCASRNPSTDTQYFGPGTRLTVL.

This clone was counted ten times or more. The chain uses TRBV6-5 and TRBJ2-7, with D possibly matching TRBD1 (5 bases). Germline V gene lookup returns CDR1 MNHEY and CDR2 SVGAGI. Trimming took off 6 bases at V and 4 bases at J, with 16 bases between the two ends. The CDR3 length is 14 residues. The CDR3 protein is CASSRLDSLYEQYF. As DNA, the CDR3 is TGTGCCAGCAGCAGACTTGACAGTTTGTACGAGCAGTACTTC.

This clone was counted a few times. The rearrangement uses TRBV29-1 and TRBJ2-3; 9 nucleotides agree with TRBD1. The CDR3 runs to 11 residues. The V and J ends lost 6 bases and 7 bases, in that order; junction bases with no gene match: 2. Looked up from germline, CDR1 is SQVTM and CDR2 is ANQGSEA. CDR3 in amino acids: CSVDRGNTQYF. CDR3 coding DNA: TGCAGCGTGGACAGGGGTAATACGCAGTATTTT.

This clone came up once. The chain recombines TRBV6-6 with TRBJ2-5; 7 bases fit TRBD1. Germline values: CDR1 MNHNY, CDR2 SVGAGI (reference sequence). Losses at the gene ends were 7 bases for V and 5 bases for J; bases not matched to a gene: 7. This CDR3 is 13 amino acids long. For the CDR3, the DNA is TGTGCCAGCAACAGGGGCCACGGTGAGACCCAGTACTTC. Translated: CASNRGHGETQYF.

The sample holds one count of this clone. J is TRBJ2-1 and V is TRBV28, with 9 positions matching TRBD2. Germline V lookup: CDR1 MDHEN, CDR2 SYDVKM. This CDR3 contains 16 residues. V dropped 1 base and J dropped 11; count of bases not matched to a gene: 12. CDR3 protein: CASSLSLGLAGGQQFF. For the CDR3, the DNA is TGTGCCAGCAGTTTATCCCTGGGACTAGCAGGGGGGCAGCAGTTCTTC.

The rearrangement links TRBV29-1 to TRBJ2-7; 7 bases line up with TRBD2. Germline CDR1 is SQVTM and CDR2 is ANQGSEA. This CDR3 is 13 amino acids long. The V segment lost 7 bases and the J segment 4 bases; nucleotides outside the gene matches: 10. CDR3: CSAGGTLGYEQYF. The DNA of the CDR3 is TGCAGCGCGGGAGGTACTCTAGGGTACGAGCAGTACTTC.

In DNA, the CDR3 is TGTGCCAGTAGGAACGCACTGGACAGGGGGAATGAGCAGTTCTTC. It yields the protein CASRNALDRGNEQFF. The chain is built from TRBV19 and TRBJ2-1; 10 nucleotides line up with TRBD1. V was clipped by 6 bases and J by 7 bases; unmatched bases: 9. The CDR3 covers 15 residues. CDR1 is LNHDA and CDR2 is SQIVND in the germline V gene (reference sequence). Full variable domain (rest looked up from reference TRBV19 and TRBJ2-1): DGGITQSPKYLFRKEGQNVTLSCEQNLNHDAMYWYRQDPGQGLRLIYYSQIVNDFQKGDIAEGYSVSREKKESFPLTVTSAQKNPTAFYLCASRNALDRGNEQFFGPGTRLTVL.

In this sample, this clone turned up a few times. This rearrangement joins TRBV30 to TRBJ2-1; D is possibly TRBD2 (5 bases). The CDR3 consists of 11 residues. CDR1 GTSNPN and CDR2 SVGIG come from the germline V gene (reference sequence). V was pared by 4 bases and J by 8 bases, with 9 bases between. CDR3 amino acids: CAWMGSYEQFF. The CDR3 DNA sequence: TGTGCCTGGATGGGGAGTTATGAGCAGTTCTTC.

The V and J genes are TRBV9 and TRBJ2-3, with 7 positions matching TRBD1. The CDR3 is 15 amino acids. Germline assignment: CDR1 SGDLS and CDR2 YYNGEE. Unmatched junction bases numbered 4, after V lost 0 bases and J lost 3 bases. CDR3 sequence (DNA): TGTGCCAGCAGCGTAGACAGGGGCTTTACAGATACGCAGTATTTT. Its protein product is CASSVDRGFTDTQYF.

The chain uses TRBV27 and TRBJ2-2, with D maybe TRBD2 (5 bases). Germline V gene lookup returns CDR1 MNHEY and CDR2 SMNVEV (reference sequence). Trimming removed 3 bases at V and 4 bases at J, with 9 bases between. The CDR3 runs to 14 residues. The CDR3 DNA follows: TGTGCCAGCAGTTTCGGACTGACCACCGGGGAGCTGTTTTTT. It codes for CASSFGLTTGELFF.

CDR3 nucleotides: TGTGCCAGCAGTGAAGCAGGGGCCTATGAGACCCAGTACTTC. It encodes CASSEAGAYETQYF. V usage is TRBV2 and J usage is TRBJ2-5; the D gene is possibly TRBD1 (5 bases). Germline V gene sequence: CDR1 SNHLY, CDR2 FYNNEI. Trimming cost V 0 bases and J 5 bases, with 10 bases left between them. The CDR3 totals 14 residues.

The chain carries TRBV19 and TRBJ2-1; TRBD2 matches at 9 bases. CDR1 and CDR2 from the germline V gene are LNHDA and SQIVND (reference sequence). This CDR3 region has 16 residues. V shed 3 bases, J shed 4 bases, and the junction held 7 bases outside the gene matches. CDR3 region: CASSISTSGIYNEQFF. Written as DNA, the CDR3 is TGTGCCAGTAGTATTTCGACTAGCGGAATTTACAATGAGCAGTTCTTC.

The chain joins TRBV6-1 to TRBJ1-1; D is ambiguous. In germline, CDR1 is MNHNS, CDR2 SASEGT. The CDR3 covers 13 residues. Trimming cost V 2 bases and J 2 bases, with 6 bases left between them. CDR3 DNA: TGTGCCAGCAGTGAAATCCGTAACACTGAAGCTTTCTTT. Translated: CASSEIRNTEAFF.

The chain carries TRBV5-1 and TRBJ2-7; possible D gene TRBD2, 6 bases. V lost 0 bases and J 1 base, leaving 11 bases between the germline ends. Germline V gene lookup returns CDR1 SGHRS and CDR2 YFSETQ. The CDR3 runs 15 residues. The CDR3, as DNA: TGCGCCAGCAGCTTGGTCCAGGGAGGATCCTACGAGCAGTACTTC. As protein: CASSLVQGGSYEQYF.

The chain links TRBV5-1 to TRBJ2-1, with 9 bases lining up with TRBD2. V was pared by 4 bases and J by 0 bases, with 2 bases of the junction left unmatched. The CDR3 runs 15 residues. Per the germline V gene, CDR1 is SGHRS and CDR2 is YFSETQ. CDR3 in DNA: TGCGCCAGCAGCGCGGGAGGGGGCTCCTACAATGAGCAGTTCTTC. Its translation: CASSAGGGSYNEQFF.

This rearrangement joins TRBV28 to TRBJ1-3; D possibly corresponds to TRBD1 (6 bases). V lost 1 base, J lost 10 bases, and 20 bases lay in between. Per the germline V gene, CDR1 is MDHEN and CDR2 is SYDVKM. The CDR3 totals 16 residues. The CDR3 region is CASSLSGRTARTTIYF. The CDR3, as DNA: TGTGCCAGCAGTTTATCGGGTAGGACAGCTCGAACAACCATATATTTT. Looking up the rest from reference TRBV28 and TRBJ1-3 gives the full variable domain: DVKVTQSSRYLVKRTGEKVFLECVQDMDHENMFWYRQDPGLGLRLIYFSYDVKMKEKGDIPEGYSVSREKKERFSLILESASTNQTSMYLCASSLSGRTARTTIYFGEGSWLTVV.

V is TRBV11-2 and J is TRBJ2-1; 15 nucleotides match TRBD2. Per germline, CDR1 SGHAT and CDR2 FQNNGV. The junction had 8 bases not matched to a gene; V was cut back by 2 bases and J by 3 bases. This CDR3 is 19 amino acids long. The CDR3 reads CASSLSGLAGGPFYNEQFF. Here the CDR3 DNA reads TGTGCCAGCAGCTTATCGGGACTAGCGGGAGGTCCCTTCTACAATGAGCAGTTCTTC.

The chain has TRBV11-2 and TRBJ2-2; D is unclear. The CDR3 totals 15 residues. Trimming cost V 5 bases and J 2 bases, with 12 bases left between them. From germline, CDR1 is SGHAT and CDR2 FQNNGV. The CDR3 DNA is TGTGCCAGCAGCCCGCGTCACATTAACACCGGGGAGCTGTTTTTT. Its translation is CASSPRHINTGELFF.

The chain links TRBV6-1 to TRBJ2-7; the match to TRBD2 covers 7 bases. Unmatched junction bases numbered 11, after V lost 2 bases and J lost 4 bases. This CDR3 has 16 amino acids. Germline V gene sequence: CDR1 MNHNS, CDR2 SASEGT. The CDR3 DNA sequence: TGTGCCAGCAGTGAAAGCAGGCGCGGGAGAGCTTACGAGCAGTACTTC. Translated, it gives CASSESRRGRAYEQYF.

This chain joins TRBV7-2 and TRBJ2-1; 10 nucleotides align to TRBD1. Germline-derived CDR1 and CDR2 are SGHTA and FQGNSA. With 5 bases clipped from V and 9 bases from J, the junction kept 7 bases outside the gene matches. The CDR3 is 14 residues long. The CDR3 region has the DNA TGTGCCAGCAGCCTACTAGGACAGGGGGGTGAGCAGTTCTTC. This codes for CASSLLGQGGEQFF.